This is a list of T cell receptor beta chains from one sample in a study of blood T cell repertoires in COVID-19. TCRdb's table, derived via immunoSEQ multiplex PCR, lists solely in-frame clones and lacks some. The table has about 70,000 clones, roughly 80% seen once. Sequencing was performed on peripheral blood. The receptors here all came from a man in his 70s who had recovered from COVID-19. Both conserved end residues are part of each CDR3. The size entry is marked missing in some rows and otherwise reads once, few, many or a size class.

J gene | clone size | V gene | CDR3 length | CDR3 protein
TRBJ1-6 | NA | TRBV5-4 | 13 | CASSFLVTSPLHF
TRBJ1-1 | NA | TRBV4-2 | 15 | CASATSPPEDTEAFF
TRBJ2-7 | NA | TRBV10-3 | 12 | CAISVQGYEQYF
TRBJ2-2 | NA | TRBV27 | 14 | CASSLSPVTGELFF
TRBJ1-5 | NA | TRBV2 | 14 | CASRNPGIGQPQHF
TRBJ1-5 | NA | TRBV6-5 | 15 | CASRAYRDLNQPQHF
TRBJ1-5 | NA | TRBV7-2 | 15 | CASSPGQGDYQPQHF
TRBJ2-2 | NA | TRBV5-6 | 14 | CASSLQVFTGELFF
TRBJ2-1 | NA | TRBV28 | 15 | CASSVPGQGYNEQFF
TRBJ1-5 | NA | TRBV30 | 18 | CAWSVNVARGLKNQPQHF
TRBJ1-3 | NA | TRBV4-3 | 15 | CASSQDTGSGNTIYF
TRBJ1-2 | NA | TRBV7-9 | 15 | CASSKQGFQDYGYTF
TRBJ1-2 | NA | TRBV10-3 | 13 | CAISESEGGGYTF
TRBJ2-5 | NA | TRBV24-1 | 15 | CATSDTGTGGRTQYF
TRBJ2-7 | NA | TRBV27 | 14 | CASSYQRGGSEQYF
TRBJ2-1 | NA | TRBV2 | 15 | CASTKRAQATNEQFF
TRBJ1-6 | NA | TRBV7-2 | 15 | CASSQGQGGYSPLHF
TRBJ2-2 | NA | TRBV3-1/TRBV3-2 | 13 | CASSQAGTGELFF
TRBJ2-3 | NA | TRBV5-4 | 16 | CASSSQTGLGTDTQYF
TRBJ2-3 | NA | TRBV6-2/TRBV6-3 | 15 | CASSRAGGVADTQYF
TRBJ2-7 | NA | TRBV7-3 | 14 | CASSPGTGYYEQYF
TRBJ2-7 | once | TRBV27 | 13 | CASSLASSYEQYF
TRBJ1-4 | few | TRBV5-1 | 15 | CASRLAGGQTEKLFF
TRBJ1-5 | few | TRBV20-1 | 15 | CSASSSDRVNQPQHF
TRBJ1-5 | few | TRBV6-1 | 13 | CASSETGRQPQHF
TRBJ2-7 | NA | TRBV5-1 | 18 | CASSLRTGGQREGQEQYF
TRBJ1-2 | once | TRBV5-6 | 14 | CASSITGVDYGYTF
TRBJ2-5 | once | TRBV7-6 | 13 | CASSQGRQETQYF
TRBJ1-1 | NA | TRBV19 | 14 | CASKVTGGGTEAFF
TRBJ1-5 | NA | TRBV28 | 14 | CAIRTGYSNQPQHF
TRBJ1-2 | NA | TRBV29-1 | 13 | CSARQGENYGYTF
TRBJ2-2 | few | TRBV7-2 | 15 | CASSLGQLNTGELFF
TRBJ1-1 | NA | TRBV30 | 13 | CAWSLDRASEAFF
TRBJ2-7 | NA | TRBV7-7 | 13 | CASSRTGSREQYF
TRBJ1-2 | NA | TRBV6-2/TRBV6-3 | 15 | CASSSDRILLYGYTF
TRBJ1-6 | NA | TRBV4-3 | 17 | CASCQSPQGAVDSPLHF
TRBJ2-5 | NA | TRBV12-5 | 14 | CASGLGAPLETQYF
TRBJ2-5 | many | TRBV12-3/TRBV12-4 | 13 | CACLRNPKETQYF
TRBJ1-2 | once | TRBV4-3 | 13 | CASSPRGQGGYTF
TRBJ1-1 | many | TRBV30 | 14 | CAWRISGANTEAFF